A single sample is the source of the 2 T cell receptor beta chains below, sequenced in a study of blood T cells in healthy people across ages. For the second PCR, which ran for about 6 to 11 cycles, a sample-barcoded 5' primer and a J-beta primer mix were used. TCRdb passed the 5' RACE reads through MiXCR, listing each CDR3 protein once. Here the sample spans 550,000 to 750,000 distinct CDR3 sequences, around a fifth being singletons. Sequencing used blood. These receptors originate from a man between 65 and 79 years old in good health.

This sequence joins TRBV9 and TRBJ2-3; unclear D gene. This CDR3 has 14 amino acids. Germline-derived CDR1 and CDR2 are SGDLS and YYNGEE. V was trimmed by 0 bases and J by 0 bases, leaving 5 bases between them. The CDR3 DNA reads TGTGCCAGCAGCGTAGTGGTCAGCACAGATACGCAGTATTTT. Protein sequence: CASSVVVSTDTQYF.

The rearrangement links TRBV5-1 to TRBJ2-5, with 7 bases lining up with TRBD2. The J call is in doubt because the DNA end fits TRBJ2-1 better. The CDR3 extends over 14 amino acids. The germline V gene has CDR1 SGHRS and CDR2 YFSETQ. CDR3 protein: CASSLDSGPNEQFF. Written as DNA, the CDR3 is TGCGCCAGCAGCTTGGATAGCGGGCCCAATGAGCAGTTCTTC.